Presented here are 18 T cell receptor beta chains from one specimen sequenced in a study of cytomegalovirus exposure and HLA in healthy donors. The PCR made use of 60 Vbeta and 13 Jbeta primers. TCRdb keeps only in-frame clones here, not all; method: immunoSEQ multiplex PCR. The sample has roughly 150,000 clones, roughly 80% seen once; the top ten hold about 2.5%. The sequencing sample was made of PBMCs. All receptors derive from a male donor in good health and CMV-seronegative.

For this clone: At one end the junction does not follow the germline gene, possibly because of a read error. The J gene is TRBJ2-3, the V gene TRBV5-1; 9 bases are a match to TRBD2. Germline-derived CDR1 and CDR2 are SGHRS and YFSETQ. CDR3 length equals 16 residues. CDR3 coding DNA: TGCGCCAGCAGCTTGTGGAGCGGGGGGTTTTCAGATACGCAGTGTTTT. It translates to CASSLWSGGFSDTQCF.

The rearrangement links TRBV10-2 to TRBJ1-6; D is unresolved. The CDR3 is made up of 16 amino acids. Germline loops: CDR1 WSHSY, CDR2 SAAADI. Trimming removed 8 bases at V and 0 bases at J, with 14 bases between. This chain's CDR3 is CASSYGGSSYNSPLHF. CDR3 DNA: TGCGCCAGCTCCTACGGAGGGAGCTCCTATAATTCACCCCTCCACTTT.

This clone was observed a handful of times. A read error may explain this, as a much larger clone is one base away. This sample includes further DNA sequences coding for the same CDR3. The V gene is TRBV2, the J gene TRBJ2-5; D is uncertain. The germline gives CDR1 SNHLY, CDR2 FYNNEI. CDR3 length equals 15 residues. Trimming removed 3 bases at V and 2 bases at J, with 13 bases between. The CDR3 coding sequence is TGTGCCAGCAGTGATTTTGGCAGAAGTCAAGAGACCCAGTACTTC. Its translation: CASSDFGRSQETQYF.

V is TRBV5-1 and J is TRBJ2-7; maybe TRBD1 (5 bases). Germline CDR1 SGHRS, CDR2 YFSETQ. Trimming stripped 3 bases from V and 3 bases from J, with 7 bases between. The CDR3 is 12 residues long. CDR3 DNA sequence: TGCGCCAGCAGCTCCGACAGCTACGAGCAGTACTTC. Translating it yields CASSSDSYEQYF.

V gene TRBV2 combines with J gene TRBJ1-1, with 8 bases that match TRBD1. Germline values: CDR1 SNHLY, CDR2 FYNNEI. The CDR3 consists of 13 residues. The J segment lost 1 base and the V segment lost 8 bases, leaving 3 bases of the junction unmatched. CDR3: CASEDRANTEAFF. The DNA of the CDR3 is TGTGCCAGCGAGGACAGGGCGAACACTGAAGCTTTCTTT.

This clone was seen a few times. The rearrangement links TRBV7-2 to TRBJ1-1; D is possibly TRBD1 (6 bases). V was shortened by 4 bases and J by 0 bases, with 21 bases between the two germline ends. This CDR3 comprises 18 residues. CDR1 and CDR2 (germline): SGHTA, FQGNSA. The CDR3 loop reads CASSSLAGDIGMNTEAFF. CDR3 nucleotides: TGTGCCAGCAGCTCGCTCGCCGGGGACATTGGCATGAACACTGAAGCTTTCTTT.

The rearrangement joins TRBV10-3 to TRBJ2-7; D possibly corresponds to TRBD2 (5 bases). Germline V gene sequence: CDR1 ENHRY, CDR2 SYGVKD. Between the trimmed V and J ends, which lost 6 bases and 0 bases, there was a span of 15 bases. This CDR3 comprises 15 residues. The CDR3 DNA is TGTGCCATCAGGGACTCTTCCCTGACCTCCTACGAGCAGTACTTC. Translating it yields CAIRDSSLTSYEQYF.

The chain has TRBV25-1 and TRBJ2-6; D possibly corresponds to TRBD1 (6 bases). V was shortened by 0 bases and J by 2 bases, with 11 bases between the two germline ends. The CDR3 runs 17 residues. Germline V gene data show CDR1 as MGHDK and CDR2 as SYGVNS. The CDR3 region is CASSEYKWGPGANVLTF. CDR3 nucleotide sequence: TGTGCCAGCAGTGAATATAAATGGGGGCCTGGGGCCAACGTCCTGACTTTC.

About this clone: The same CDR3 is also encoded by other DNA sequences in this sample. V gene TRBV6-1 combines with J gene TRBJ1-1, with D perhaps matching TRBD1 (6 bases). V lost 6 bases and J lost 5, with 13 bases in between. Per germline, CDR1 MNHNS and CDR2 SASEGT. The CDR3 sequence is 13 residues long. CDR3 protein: CASRLQGGTEAFF. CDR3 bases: TGTGCCAGCAGGTTACAGGGCGGAACTGAAGCTTTCTTT.

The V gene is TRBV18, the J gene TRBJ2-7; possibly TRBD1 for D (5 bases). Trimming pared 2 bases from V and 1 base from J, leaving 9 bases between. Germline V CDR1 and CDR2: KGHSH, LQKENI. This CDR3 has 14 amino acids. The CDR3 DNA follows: TGTGCCAGCTCACCAATCCAGGGATCCTACGAGCAGTACTTC. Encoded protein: CASSPIQGSYEQYF.

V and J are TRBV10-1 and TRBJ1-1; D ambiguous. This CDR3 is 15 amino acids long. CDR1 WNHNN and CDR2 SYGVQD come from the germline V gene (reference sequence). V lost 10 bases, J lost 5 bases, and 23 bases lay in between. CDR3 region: CATQVAWVVRTEAFF. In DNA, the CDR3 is TGCGCCACCCAGGTGGCATGGGTTGTTAGAACTGAAGCTTTCTTT.

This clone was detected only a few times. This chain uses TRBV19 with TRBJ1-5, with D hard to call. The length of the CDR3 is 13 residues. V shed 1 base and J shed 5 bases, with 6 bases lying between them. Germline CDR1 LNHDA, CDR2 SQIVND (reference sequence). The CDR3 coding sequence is TGTGCCAGTAGTATAGGTGGGCATCAGCCCCAGCATTTT. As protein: CASSIGGHQPQHF. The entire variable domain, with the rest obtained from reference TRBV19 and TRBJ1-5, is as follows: DGGITQSPKYLFRKEGQNVTLSCEQNLNHDAMYWYRQDPGQGLRLIYYSQIVNDFQKGDIAEGYSVSREKKESFPLTVTSAQKNPTAFYLCASSIGGHQPQHFGDGTRLSIL.

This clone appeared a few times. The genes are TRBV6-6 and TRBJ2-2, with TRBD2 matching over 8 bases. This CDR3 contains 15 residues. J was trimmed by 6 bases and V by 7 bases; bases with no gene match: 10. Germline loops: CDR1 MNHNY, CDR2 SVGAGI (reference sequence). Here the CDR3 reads CASNPVGGGAGELFF. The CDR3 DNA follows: TGTGCCAGCAACCCTGTCGGGGGGGGCGCCGGGGAGCTGTTTTTT.

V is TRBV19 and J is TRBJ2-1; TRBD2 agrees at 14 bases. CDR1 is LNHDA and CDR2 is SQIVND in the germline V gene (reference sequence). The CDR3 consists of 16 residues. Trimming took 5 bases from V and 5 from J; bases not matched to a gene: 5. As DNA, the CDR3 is TGTGCCAGTAGTGTGGGGACTAGCGGGGGAGACAATGAGCAGTTCTTC. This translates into CASSVGTSGGDNEQFF.

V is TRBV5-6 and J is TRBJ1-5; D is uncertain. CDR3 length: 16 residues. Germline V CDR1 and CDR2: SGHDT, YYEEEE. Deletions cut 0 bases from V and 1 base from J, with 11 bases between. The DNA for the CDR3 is TGTGCCAGCAGCTTGGCCGGAGACGCCAGCAATCAGCCCCAGCATTTT. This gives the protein CASSLAGDASNQPQHF.

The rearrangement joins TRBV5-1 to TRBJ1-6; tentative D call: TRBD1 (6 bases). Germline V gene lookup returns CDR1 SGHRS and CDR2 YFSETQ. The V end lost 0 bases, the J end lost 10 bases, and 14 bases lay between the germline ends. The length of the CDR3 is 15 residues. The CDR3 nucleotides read TGCGCCAGCAGCTTGGCGGGGGGCGGCGGCTCACCCCTCCACTTT. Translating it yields CASSLAGGGGSPLHF.

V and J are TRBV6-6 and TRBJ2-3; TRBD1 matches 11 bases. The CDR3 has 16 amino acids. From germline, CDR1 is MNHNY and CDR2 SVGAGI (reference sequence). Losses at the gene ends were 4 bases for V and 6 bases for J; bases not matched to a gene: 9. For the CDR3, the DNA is TGTGCCAGCAGTTCGACCGGGACAGGGGGAACGGATACGCAGTATTTT. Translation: CASSSTGTGGTDTQYF.

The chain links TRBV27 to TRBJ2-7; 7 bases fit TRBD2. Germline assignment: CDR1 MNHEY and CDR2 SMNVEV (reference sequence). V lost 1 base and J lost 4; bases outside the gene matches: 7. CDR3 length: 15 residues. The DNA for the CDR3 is TGTGCCAGCAGTTTATGGGCGGGGGATGTGTACGAGCAGTACTTC. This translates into CASSLWAGDVYEQYF.